The rows below give T cell receptor beta chains drawn from one sample of a study of post-analysis software for immune sequencing data. TCRdb recomputed calls from the PCR reads with MiXCR, one row per CDR3 protein. The top ten hold 4.6% of the sample, which has about 820,000 distinct CDR3 sequences, about 57% seen once. Sequences were obtained from blood. The source is a girl under 18 with multiple sclerosis. The CDR3 runs from the conserved cysteine through the conserved F or W. Each record gives: D gene, CDR3 length, clone size, V gene, J gene, CDR3 protein, CDR3 DNA. The D gene is left open where the match is weak. Clone size is stated in some rows and not others, as once, few, many or a class when expanded.

.	14	.	TRBV20-1	TRBJ2-5	CSARDGTPQETQYF	TGCAGTGCTAGAGATGGGACACCTCAAGAGACCCAGTACTTC
.	13	few	TRBV25-1	TRBJ1-1	CASSDGRRGEAFF	TGTGCCAGCAGTGACGGGAGGAGGGGTGAAGCTTTCTTT
TRBD1	14	.	TRBV5-1	TRBJ1-5	CASSFGQEGQPQHF	TGCGCCAGCAGCTTTGGACAGGAGGGTCAGCCCCAGCATTTT
TRBD2	16	.	TRBV7-8	TRBJ2-3	CASRTGTSGSTDTQYF	TGTGCCAGCAGGACCGGGACTAGCGGGAGCACAGATACGCAGTATTTT
.	15	.	TRBV11-2	TRBJ2-3	CASRKRGDSTDTQYF	TGTGCCAGCAGGAAGAGGGGGGACAGCACAGATACGCAGTATTTT
TRBD1	15	few	TRBV5-1	TRBJ1-2	CASARDRTIQRGYTF	TGCGCCAGCGCCCGGGACAGGACGATACAACGTGGCTACACCTTC
.	13	.	TRBV7-3	TRBJ1-1	CASSRDRTEEAFF	TGTGCCAGCAGTCGAGACCGGACGGAAGAAGCTTTCTTT
.	14	.	TRBV12-3/TRBV12-4	TRBJ2-5	CASRPERYQETQYF	TGTGCCAGCAGACCCGAAAGGTACCAAGAGACCCAGTACTTC
TRBD2	13	.	TRBV5-1	TRBJ2-3	CASMAGVGDTQYF	TGCGCCAGCATGGCGGGAGTTGGAGATACGCAGTATTTT
TRBD1	17	once	TRBV5-1	TRBJ1-1	CASSLGTGGYMNTEAFF	TGCGCCAGCAGCTTGGGGACAGGTGGCTATATGAACACTGAAGCTTTCTTT
.	14	.	TRBV29-1	TRBJ2-7	CSVRPGAQAYEQYF	TGCAGCGTTCGTCCAGGAGCCCAAGCCTACGAGCAGTACTTC
.	14	.	TRBV28	TRBJ2-3	CASMGRVGTDTQYF	TGTGCCAGCATGGGACGGGTGGGCACAGATACGCAGTATTTT
.	16	once	TRBV3-1	TRBJ2-3	CASSQGWAQPRNTQYF	TGTGCCAGCAGCCAAGGGTGGGCACAGCCAAGGAATACGCAGTATTTT
.	14	once	TRBV12-3/TRBV12-4	TRBJ1-6	CASSLGYDNSPLHF	TGTGCCAGCTCCCTAGGGTACGATAATTCACCCCTCCACTTT
TRBD1	15	.	TRBV12-3/TRBV12-4	TRBJ1-4	CASSVGTATMEKLFF	TGTGCCAGCAGTGTCGGGACAGCAACGATGGAAAAACTGTTTTTT
TRBD2	16	.	TRBV29-1	TRBJ2-3	CSAPRGLAGSTDTQYF	TGCAGCGCCCCCCGGGGACTAGCGGGAAGCACAGATACGCAGTATTTT
TRBD2	14	few	TRBV7-2	TRBJ2-5	CASSLDASGKTQYF	TGTGCCAGCAGCTTAGACGCTAGCGGAAAGACCCAGTACTTC
TRBD2	16	few	TRBV18	TRBJ2-5	CASSGPGLAGMETQYF	TGTGCCAGCTCAGGCCCTGGACTAGCGGGAATGGAGACCCAGTACTTC
.	14	few	TRBV12-3/TRBV12-4	TRBJ2-5	CASSPPVGQETQYF	TGTGCCAGCAGTCCACCTGTAGGCCAAGAGACCCAGTACTTC
.	13	.	TRBV7-9	TRBJ2-7	CASRGILEYEQYF	TGTGCCAGCAGGGGGATTTTGGAGTACGAGCAGTACTTC
TRBD2	13	.	TRBV20-1	TRBJ2-1	CSARRGGRDEQFF	TGCAGTGCTAGACGGGGGGGCAGGGATGAGCAGTTCTTC
.	14	few	TRBV9	TRBJ1-6	CASSVAGEHSPPHF	TGTGCCAGCAGCGTAGCAGGGGAGCATTCACCCCCCCACTTT
.	15	.	TRBV6-1	TRBJ2-5	CASSEASDGSNEQYF	TGTGCCAGCAGTGAAGCGTCCGACGGATCCAATGAGCAGTACTTC
.	12	.	TRBV29-1	TRBJ1-4	CSVEADVGELFF	TGCAGCGTTGAGGCGGACGTTGGAGAACTGTTTTTT
.	12	.	TRBV5-1	TRBJ2-7	CASSEGHYEQYF	TGCGCCAGCAGCGAAGGGCATTACGAGCAGTACTTC
.	15	.	TRBV21-1	TRBJ2-3	CASSKFRVSTDTQYF	TGTGCCAGCAGCAAATTCCGCGTGAGCACAGATACGCAGTATTTT
TRBD2	16	few	TRBV4-1	TRBJ2-7	CASSQPTSGGSYEQYF	TGCGCCAGCAGCCAGCCTACTAGCGGGGGATCCTACGAGCAGTACTTC
TRBD2	14	once	TRBV28	TRBJ2-1	CASNLAGRQETQFF	TGTGCCAGCAACCTAGCGGGGAGGCAAGAGACCCAGTTCTTC
.	16	.	TRBV9	TRBJ1-2	CASSPIPGFRGHGYTF	TGTGCCAGCAGCCCCATCCCAGGGTTTCGGGGTCACGGCTACACCTTC
.	9	few	TRBV29-1	TRBJ2-3	CSVQDTQYF	TGCAGCGTTCAAGATACGCAGTATTTT
TRBD2	17	.	TRBV11-2	TRBJ2-3	CASSLNVAGGFTDTQYF	TGTGCCAGCAGCTTAAATGTCGCGGGGGGGTTTACAGATACGCAGTATTTT
.	15	few	TRBV4-1	TRBJ2-7	CASSQEGPLSYEQYF	TGCGCCAGCAGCCAAGAAGGGCCGCTCTCCTACGAGCAGTACTTC
.	13	few	TRBV20-1	TRBJ1-2	CSASVQGADGYTF	TGCAGTGCTAGTGTACAGGGAGCGGATGGCTACACCTTC
.	17	.	TRBV14	TRBJ2-1	CVSSQDLGGGPYNEQFF	TGTGTCAGCAGCCAAGATCTGGGCGGAGGCCCATACAATGAGCAGTTCTTC
.	13	.	TRBV6-6	TRBJ2-4	CASQGEAKNIQYF	TGTGCCTCGCAAGGCGAGGCCAAAAACATTCAGTACTTC
.	14	.	TRBV7-9	TRBJ1-1	CASSLNSANTEAFF	TGTGCCAGCAGCTTAAACAGCGCTAACACTGAAGCTTTCTTT
TRBD2	15	many	TRBV7-8	TRBJ2-1	CASSLEPAGDNEQFF	TGTGCCAGCAGCTTAGAGCCAGCGGGAGATAATGAGCAGTTCTTC
.	14	once	TRBV4-1	TRBJ2-2	CASRMVANTGELFF	TGCGCCAGCAGAATGGTCGCGAACACCGGGGAGTTGTTTTTT
.	15	.	TRBV4-3	TRBJ1-2	CASSQDFPRGQGYTF	TGCGCCAGCAGCCAAGATTTCCCCAGGGGTCAAGGCTACACCTTC
TRBD2	13	few	TRBV20-1	TRBJ2-1	CSALAGAYNEQFF	TGCAGTGCCTTAGCGGGGGCCTACAATGAGCAGTTCTTC
.	13	.	TRBV20-1	TRBJ1-4	CSAWVGVREKLFF	TGCAGTGCTTGGGTGGGAGTGAGGGAAAAACTGTTTTTT
TRBD2	15	many	TRBV6-1	TRBJ2-1	CASSPSGGAKNEQFF	TGTGCCAGCAGCCCTAGCGGGGGGGCGAAAAATGAGCAGTTCTTC
.	15	few	TRBV7-3	TRBJ1-5	CASSSHGPEVQPQHF	TGTGCCAGCAGCTCCCACGGGCCCGAGGTTCAGCCCCAGCATTTT
.	12	.	TRBV20-1	TRBJ1-2	CSARAWSGGYTF	TGCAGTGCTAGAGCCTGGTCGGGTGGCTACACCTTC
.	15	.	TRBV20-1	TRBJ2-7	CSARVPWGGLGEQYF	TGCAGTGCTAGAGTACCATGGGGGGGGCTTGGCGAGCAGTACTTC
.	13	.	TRBV12-3/TRBV12-4	TRBJ2-7	CASSLGGVHEQYF	TGTGCCAGCAGTTTGGGGGGAGTCCACGAGCAGTACTTC
TRBD2	16	.	TRBV11-2	TRBJ2-7	CASSLGVRRGAYEQYF	TGTGCCAGCAGCTTAGGAGTGAGGCGGGGGGCCTACGAGCAGTACTTC
.	16	.	TRBV7-2	TRBJ2-1	CASSPHSPALYNEQFF	TGTGCCAGCAGCCCGCACTCCCCAGCCCTCTACAATGAGCAGTTCTTC
TRBD1	13	.	TRBV10-3	TRBJ1-1	CAIRTGERGEAFF	TGTGCCATCAGGACAGGGGAGCGTGGTGAAGCTTTCTTT
.	15	.	TRBV10-3	TRBJ1-1	CAISGGRYGNTEAFF	TGTGCCATCAGTGGTGGGAGATACGGGAACACTGAAGCTTTCTTT